This T cell receptor (beta chain) was observed in a study of T cell changes during pregnancy in multiple sclerosis. Looked up from germline, CDR1 is SGHRS and CDR2 is YFSETQ. V trimming: 0 bases; J trimming: 0 bases; junction bases outside the gene matches: 8. The CDR3 has 17 amino acids. Here immunoSEQ multiplex PCR was the method, and the copy in TCRdb shows in-frame clones only, minus some. This table has about 23,000 clones, around 85% appearing once. This sequence joins TRBV5-1 and TRBJ2-7, with TRBD2 matching over 8 bases. This receptor was taken from a female donor with multiple sclerosis, enrolled in a pregnancy study. Sample: CD8+ T cells from peripheral blood mononuclear cells, taken before pregnancy. CDR3 coding DNA: TGCGCCAGCAGCTTGGAAATAGCGGGGCCAAGCTCCTACGAGCAGTACTTC. Protein: CASSLEIAGPSSYEQYF.